This T cell receptor beta chain is drawn from a study of CD8 T cells in Susac syndrome. About the study: The sequenced Susac syndrome patients comprised 5 or 6 with active disease and roughly 8 in remission. Whole-study findings and limits: The study admitted that it had a relatively small number of individuals in its TCR sequencing and HLA analysis.

It was with random hexamers that 0.5 to 1 ug RNA was reverse transcribed. Amplification of TCR beta CDR3 was carried out by immunoSEQ multiplex PCR, which covered 54 Vbeta and 13 Jbeta segments. Using its own MiXCR run on the immunoSEQ multiplex PCR reads, TCRdb lists one record per CDR3 protein. The table records around 200,000 distinct CDR3 sequences, roughly 94% of them present only once. V was shortened by 2 bases and J by 5 bases, with 12 bases between the two germline ends. This CDR3 has 13 amino acids. Germline V gene sequence: CDR1 GTSNPN, CDR2 SVGIG (reference sequence). On this clonotype: Its matching antigen is unknown.

The TCR was taken from a human donor with Susac syndrome. The rearrangement uses TRBV30 and TRBJ1-2; D unclear. Material for sequencing was CD4+ T cells from PBMCs. The CDR3 DNA is TGTGCCTGGAGTCGCGATAGGGATTATGGCTACACCTTC. This translates into CAWSRDRDYGYTF.